This TCR beta chain was retrieved from a study of T cells expressing NK-cell markers. In the study overall: HCMV serostatus: most of the eight sequenced donors positive, one negative.

Study results and caveats: Dominant NKG2C+ clonotypes accounted for about 1.0-8% of CD8+ T cells in more than 5 donors.

The CDR3 spans 14 residues. The germline gives CDR1 MNHEY, CDR2 SVGAGI. Concerning this clonotype itself: Its antigen is undetermined.

TCRdb re-called the 5' RACE reads and catalogs CDR3 proteins one per entry, DNA excluded. Recorded here are hundreds of thousands of distinct CDR3 sequences; the top ten clones represent 4.2%. The clonotype comes from a woman aged 18 to 75 in good health. What was sequenced was blood T cells: a sorted CD56 or NKG2C T cell subset, CD4+ or CD8+ T cells, or bulk PBMC T cells (not recorded which). This chain connects TRBV6-5 to TRBJ1-5; with no DNA, the TCRdb D assignment of TRBD1 cannot be verified. The CDR3 sequence: CASSYPGSNQPQHF.